Shown below are 19 T cell receptor beta chains from a single sample sequenced in a study of T cell responses to AZD1222 COVID-19 vaccine. Libraries were prepared by immunoSEQ multiplex PCR; TCRdb keeps only in-frame clonotypes and omits some of them. This sample has 100,000 to 150,000 clones, with around nine tenths found just once. Material: peripheral blood, obtained on day 0 of AZD1222 vaccination. The receptors come from an adult in good health.

The rearrangement uses TRBV5-4 and TRBJ2-7; D gene ambiguous. Deletions cut 2 bases from V and 6 bases from J, with 18 bases between. The CDR3 is 15 residues long. Germline CDR1 and CDR2: SGHNT and YYREEE (reference sequence). The CDR3 DNA reads TGTGCCAGCAGCTTACCGGGCCCTCCCCTGGGCGAGCAGTACTTC. Translation gives CASSLPGPPLGEQYF.

J is TRBJ2-2 and V is TRBV5-4, with 7 bases lining up with TRBD1. The ends lost 5 bases at V and 3 bases at J; junction bases unmatched: 4. The germline CDR1 and CDR2 sequences are SGHNT and YYREEE (reference sequence). The length of the CDR3 is 14 residues. The CDR3: CASSRRGYTGELFF. CDR3 in DNA: TGTGCCAGCAGTCGCAGGGGGTACACCGGGGAGCTGTTTTTT.

The rearrangement links TRBV15 to TRBJ1-1; TRBD1 is a possible D gene (5 bases). V was cut by 1 base and J by 6 bases, with 18 bases left in between. The length of the CDR3 is 16 residues. The germline V gene encodes CDR1 LNHNV and CDR2 YYDKDF (reference sequence). This CDR3 is CATSRARGRSRAEAFF. As DNA, the CDR3 is TGTGCCACCAGCAGAGCGAGGGGACGATCAAGGGCTGAAGCTTTCTTT.

The chain couples TRBV4-2 to TRBJ2-1; 7 bases are a match to TRBD1. Germline V CDR1 and CDR2: LGHNA, YNFKEQ. Trimming took 0 bases from V and 5 from J; bases not matched to a gene: 7. The CDR3 loop spans 16 amino acids. The CDR3 region is CASSQETGESNNEQFF. The CDR3 DNA reads TGTGCCAGCAGCCAAGAAACAGGGGAGAGCAACAATGAGCAGTTCTTC.

This chain's CDR3 is CASIPAFDPGNTIYF. In DNA, the CDR3 is TGCGCCAGCATTCCAGCCTTCGACCCCGGAAACACCATATATTTT. V is TRBV23-1 and J is TRBJ1-3; D is uncertain. TRBV23-1 is recorded as an ORF, its role being uncertain. V was trimmed by 7 bases and J by 4 bases, leaving 17 bases between them. The CDR3 loop spans 15 amino acids.

The chain employs TRBV28 and TRBJ1-2, with D uncertain. CDR1 MDHEN and CDR2 SYDVKM come from the germline V gene. Trimming took 9 bases from V and 7 from J, leaving 15 bases between them. The CDR3 has 12 residues. The CDR3 DNA reads TGTGCCAGTATGCTCAAGGGCCGTGGCTACACCTTC. It is translated as CASMLKGRGYTF.

This clone was recorded once. The chain links TRBV6-1 to TRBJ2-7; TRBD1 matches 7 bases. V lost 3 bases, J lost 3 bases, and 2 bases stayed unmatched. Germline V lookup: CDR1 MNHNS, CDR2 SASEGT. The CDR3 is 13 amino acids. The CDR3 bases are TGTGCCAGCAGTGAGCACAGGGGCTACGAGCAGTACTTC. This encodes CASSEHRGYEQYF.

CDR3 coding DNA: TGTGCCAGTAAACAGGGTTCGTGGCCCCAGCATTTT. This codes for CASKQGSWPQHF. The V gene is TRBV19, the J gene TRBJ1-5, with a tentative D call TRBD1 (6 bases). The CDR3 is made up of 12 amino acids. V was trimmed by 7 bases and J by 9 bases, leaving 13 bases between them. CDR1 LNHDA and CDR2 SQIVND come from the germline V gene (reference sequence). Filled out from reference TRBV19 and TRBJ1-5, the complete variable domain reads DGGITQSPKYLFRKEGQNVTLSCEQNLNHDAMYWYRQDPGQGLRLIYYSQIVNDFQKGDIAEGYSVSREKKESFPLTVTSAQKNPTAFYLCASKQGSWPQHFGDGTRLSIL.

V gene TRBV5-5 combines with J gene TRBJ2-7, with D possibly matching TRBD1 (5 bases). V was cut by 4 bases and J by 5 bases, with 10 bases left in between. CDR3 size: 12 residues. Germline assignment: CDR1 SGHKS and CDR2 YYEKEE (reference sequence). In DNA form, the CDR3 reads TGTGCCAGCAGCCTTCAGGGTAACGAGCAGTACTTC. Residues: CASSLQGNEQYF.

The V gene is TRBV12-5, the J gene TRBJ2-7; TRBD1 agrees at 7 bases. CDR1 and CDR2 (germline): LGHNT, FRNRAP. The junction had 14 bases not matched to a gene; V was cut back by 6 bases and J by 3 bases. The CDR3 length is 16 residues. CDR3 nucleotide sequence: TGTGCTAGTGGGCTAAGAACCGGGACAGTGATCTACGAGCAGTACTTC. Translation gives CASGLRTGTVIYEQYF.

The chain has TRBV29-1 and TRBJ1-1; 8 bases agree with TRBD1. CDR1 and CDR2 from the germline V gene are SQVTM and ANQGSEA. The CDR3 covers 14 residues. J lost 2 bases, V lost 3 bases, and 5 bases had no gene match. CDR3 DNA sequence: TGCAGCGTTGATTTGACAGGGGAAAACACTGAAGCTTTCTTT. This encodes CSVDLTGENTEAFF.

This chain links TRBV9 with TRBJ1-1; the D gene is possibly TRBD1 (5 bases). The CDR3 has 14 amino acids. With 0 bases removed from V and 1 base from J, the gap between germline ends came to 7 bases. Germline V gene data show CDR1 as SGDLS and CDR2 as YYNGEE. CDR3 amino acids: CASSVVGTNTEAFF. CDR3 nucleotides: TGTGCCAGCAGCGTAGTTGGGACGAACACTGAAGCTTTCTTT.

The chain joins TRBV7-8 to TRBJ1-5; D not certain. Trimming pared 1 base from V and 4 bases from J, leaving 8 bases between. This CDR3 is built from 14 residues. Germline V CDR1 and CDR2: SGHVS, FQNEAQ. As DNA, the CDR3 is TGTGCCAGCAGCTTAGTGGGGAATAATCAGCCCCAGCATTTT. Translated: CASSLVGNNQPQHF. Drawing the rest from reference TRBV7-8 and TRBJ1-5, the complete variable domain is GAGVSQSPRYKVAKRGQDVALRCDPISGHVSLFWYQQALGQGPEFLTYFQNEAQLDKSGLPSDRFFAERPEGSVSTLKIQRTQQEDSAVYLCASSLVGNNQPQHFGDGTRLSIL.

The chain couples TRBV30 to TRBJ2-2, with a weak D call TRBD2 (8 bases). Trimming left V 4 bases short and J 2 bases short, with 14 bases between. The CDR3 length is 15 residues. Germline loops: CDR1 GTSNPN, CDR2 SVGIG (reference sequence). In DNA, the CDR3 is TGTGCCTGGAAGTCGGGAGGGGGCAACACCGGGGAGCTGTTTTTT. Translated, it gives CAWKSGGGNTGELFF.

The chain uses TRBV27 and TRBJ2-1; D might be TRBD2 (6 bases). The germline V gene encodes CDR1 MNHEY and CDR2 SMNVEV (reference sequence). V gave up 5 bases and J gave up 8 bases, with 10 bases separating them. This CDR3 is built from 12 residues. The CDR3: CASSLAGYEQFF. The CDR3 coding sequence is TGTGCCAGCAGTCTCGCGGGATATGAGCAGTTCTTC.

This CDR3 reads CAWNLDRPGNTIYF. The CDR3 DNA reads as TGTGCCTGGAACCTAGACAGACCTGGAAACACCATATATTTT. This chain joins TRBV30 and TRBJ1-3; tentative D call: TRBD1 (5 bases). This CDR3 comprises 14 residues. Trimming removed 4 bases at V and 2 bases at J, with 12 bases between. Germline V gene sequence: CDR1 GTSNPN, CDR2 SVGIG (reference sequence).

The chain uses TRBV30 and TRBJ1-1, with D hard to call. Trimming stripped 4 bases from V and 1 base from J, with 10 bases between. This CDR3 contains 13 residues. The germline V gene has CDR1 GTSNPN and CDR2 SVGIG (reference sequence). CDR3 coding DNA: TGTGCCTGGAACCCGCAGAAGAACACTGAAGCTTTCTTT. It is translated as CAWNPQKNTEAFF.

There are a few counts of this clone. This sequence joins TRBV12-3 or TRBV12-4 and TRBJ1-1; 7 nucleotides line up with TRBD1. CDR3 length: 13 amino acids. V trimming: 6 bases; J trimming: 4 bases; junction bases outside the gene matches: 5. CDR3 sequence reads: CASSSKGATEAFF. The CDR3 DNA reads as TGTGCCAGCAGCTCAAAGGGGGCCACTGAAGCTTTCTTT.

The rearrangement joins TRBV5-1 to TRBJ1-1; 9 nucleotides align to TRBD1. Germline assignment: CDR1 SGHRS and CDR2 YFSETQ. CDR3 length: 17 residues. V lost 3 bases, J lost 0 bases, and 9 bases stayed unmatched. CDR3: CASSSINRGPMNTEAFF. The CDR3 coding sequence is TGCGCCAGCAGCTCGATTAACAGGGGGCCCATGAACACTGAAGCTTTCTTT. Full variable domain (missing parts from reference TRBV5-1 and TRBJ1-1): KAGVTQTPRYLIKTRGQQVTLSCSPISGHRSVSWYQQTPGQGLQFLFEYFSETQRNKGNFPGRFSGRQFSNSRSEMNVSTLELGDSALYLCASSSINRGPMNTEAFFGQGTRLTVV.